A selection of T cell receptor beta chains follows, all from one sample in a study of a mutant IDH1 vaccine in newly diagnosed glioma. The method was immunoSEQ multiplex PCR; TCRdb's version includes in-frame clones alone and lacks a portion of them. Of fewer than 70,000 clones in the sample, around 89% were seen once. No antigen has been identified for these receptors. The sequences come from PBMCs, collected from a glioma patient whose treatment included an IDH1 peptide vaccine. These receptors came from a man in his forties or fifties with glioma. CDR3s include the opening cysteine and the closing phenylalanine or tryptophan. Some rows mark clone size as missing; the rest say once, few, many or name a class of expanded clone.

v_gene	abundance	CDR3aa
TRBV25-1	NA	CASSEWAKAQETQYF
TRBV15	NA	CATSRGEAGNTIYF
TRBV18	NA	CASSDLYSGANVLTF
TRBV7-8	few	CASSLTSAGVSSNTGELFF
TRBV10-3	NA	CAISGTGIEQYF
TRBV5-6	few	CASSLEQGIQETQYF
TRBV18	NA	CASSPGGEKLFF
TRBV28	NA	CASSFRLGIYTQYF
TRBV19	NA	CASSIGAEPVNEQFF
TRBV21-1	NA	CASSKCGRGKWESFADTQYF
TRBV28	NA	CASSVGDLPGNTIYF
TRBV6-5	NA	CASRGLHNTGELFF
TRBV14	few	CASSQGTGYDEQFF
TRBV28	once	CASSLPQNNSPLHF
TRBV4-3	NA	CASSQDRGTGLYEQYF
TRBV6-9	NA	CAMTESTDTQYF
TRBV9	NA	CASSAGWESPLHF